Below are 21 T cell receptor beta chains sequenced from a single sample in a study of shared T cell receptors in the human thymus. The protocol was immunoSEQ multiplex PCR, while the TCRdb copy is restricted to in-frame clones and leaves out a portion. The data show 450,000 to 650,000 clones, about 80% seen once. These same records also appear under a second study, on human thymus T cells.

Sequencing was performed on thymocytes. The receptors stem from a boy in the first two years of life with a congenital heart defect.

This clone appeared a single time. The gene calls are TRBV7-3 and TRBJ2-1, with 7 nucleotides matching TRBD1. The germline gives CDR1 SGHTA, CDR2 FQGTGA. The V segment lost 10 bases and the J segment 4 bases; nucleotides outside the gene matches: 19. The CDR3 extends over 17 amino acids. CDR3 sequence: CAKLLRDSTYSYNEQFF. The CDR3 DNA follows: TGTGCCAAATTACTCCGGGACAGCACTTACTCATACAATGAGCAGTTCTTC.

The rearrangement uses TRBV5-1 and TRBJ1-5; no reliable D call. The CDR3 length is 14 residues. Germline V gene sequence: CDR1 SGHRS, CDR2 YFSETQ. Trimming cost V 1 base and J 5 bases, with 10 bases left between them. The CDR3 coding sequence is TGCGCCAGCAGCTTGTCGGCGGGCTATCAGCCCCAGCATTTT. It encodes CASSLSAGYQPQHF.

The V and J genes are TRBV27 and TRBJ2-1; 7 bases match TRBD2. The CDR3 length is 18 residues. Unmatched junction bases numbered 21, after V lost 5 bases and J lost 8 bases. The germline CDR1 and CDR2 sequences are MNHEY and SMNVEV (reference sequence). In DNA, the CDR3 is TGTGCCAGCAGTGTACCCCACTGGGAGACGGGCGGGAGTTATGAGCAGTTCTTC. Protein sequence: CASSVPHWETGGSYEQFF.

This clone was recorded a few times. This chain links TRBV28 with TRBJ2-5; D perhaps matches TRBD1 (6 bases). Germline V gene lookup returns CDR1 MDHEN and CDR2 SYDVKM. V was pared by 5 bases and J by 4 bases, with 8 bases between. This CDR3 has 12 amino acids. The CDR3 region has the DNA TGTGCCAGCAGTCCAGGGGTAGAGACCCAGTACTTC. Translated, it gives CASSPGVETQYF.

This rearrangement joins TRBV27 to TRBJ2-5; D not resolved. This CDR3 is 13 amino acids long. V lost 0 bases, J lost 5 bases, and 7 bases lay in between. Per germline, CDR1 MNHEY and CDR2 SMNVEV (reference sequence). The CDR3, as DNA: TGTGCCAGCAGTTTATCTCAAGAGGAGACCCAGTACTTC. Translating it yields CASSLSQEETQYF.

This rearrangement joins TRBV4-1 to TRBJ2-7; 11 nucleotides line up with TRBD2. Per germline, CDR1 MGHRA and CDR2 YSYEKL. V lost 4 bases to trimming and J lost 2 bases; unmatched junction nucleotides: 10. The CDR3 loop spans 17 amino acids. CDR3 sequence (DNA): TGCGCCAGCAGCCTATCCCAGGGACTAGCGGACACCTACGAGCAGTACTTC. Translating it yields CASSLSQGLADTYEQYF.

In this sample, this clone turned up a few times. V usage is TRBV9 and J usage is TRBJ2-7; 9 bases align to TRBD2. Unmatched junction bases numbered 11, after V lost 3 bases and J lost 4 bases. Germline V CDR1 and CDR2: SGDLS, YYNGEE. CDR3 length: 16 amino acids. The CDR3 protein is CASSEGPSGRRYEQYF. The CDR3 nucleotides read TGTGCCAGCAGCGAGGGTCCGAGCGGGAGGAGATACGAGCAGTACTTC.

V and J are TRBV6-6 and TRBJ2-2, with 9 bases fitting TRBD2. The J segment lost 4 bases and the V segment lost 3 bases, leaving 6 bases of the junction unmatched. The CDR3 has 16 amino acids. Germline CDR1 MNHNY, CDR2 SVGAGI (reference sequence). The CDR3 is CASSYRLAEPTGELFF. The CDR3 DNA follows: TGTGCCAGCAGTTATCGACTAGCGGAACCCACCGGGGAGCTGTTTTTT.

The chain couples TRBV4-3 to TRBJ2-6; no clear D gene. Trimming took 1 base from V and 4 from J, leaving 8 bases between them. CDR1 and CDR2 (germline): LGHNA, YSLEER. The CDR3 has 15 residues. For the CDR3, the DNA is TGCGCCAGCAGCCAAGGGAGTGCCGGGGCCAACGTCCTGACTTTC. Its translation: CASSQGSAGANVLTF.

The rearrangement joins TRBV6-1 to TRBJ2-7, with 13 bases matching TRBD2. The V segment lost 7 bases and the J segment 3 bases; nucleotides outside the gene matches: 6. The CDR3 contains 15 residues. Germline assignment: CDR1 MNHNS and CDR2 SASEGT. The CDR3 reads CASKSGLAGVYEQYF. The CDR3, as DNA: TGTGCCAGCAAATCCGGACTAGCGGGAGTCTACGAGCAGTACTTC.

This clone was counted between two and nine times. This CDR3 reads CASSHSDRGYREQYF. CDR3 DNA sequence: TGTGCCAGCAGCCACTCGGACAGGGGGTATCGAGAGCAGTACTTC. The J gene is TRBJ2-7, the V gene TRBV4-2; 10 bases align to TRBD1. Germline CDR1 and CDR2: LGHNA and YNFKEQ. V dropped 3 bases and J dropped 7; count of bases not matched to a gene: 9. The CDR3 runs 15 residues.

About this clone itself: A read error may produce the germline difference seen at one junction end. For the CDR3, the DNA is TGTGCCAGCAGCGACCGGGACAGGCTTCCTGGGCCGATCAACCGGGTCTTC. Residues: CASSDRDRLPGPINRVF. This chain uses TRBV5-4 with TRBJ1-2; TRBD1 agrees at 8 bases. The CDR3 totals 17 residues. CDR1 and CDR2 (germline): SGHNT, YYREEE (reference sequence).

The chain joins TRBV11-2 to TRBJ2-5; possibly TRBD1 for D (5 bases). The CDR3 runs 18 residues. The V end lost 1 base, the J end lost 4 bases, and 22 bases lay between the germline ends. Germline V gives CDR1 SGHAT, CDR2 FQNNGV. The CDR3 DNA follows: TGTGCCAGCAGCTTAGGAATAGAGCCTAATCAGGGCGGAGAGACCCAGTACTTC. Protein sequence: CASSLGIEPNQGGETQYF.

This clone was seen just once. This chain links TRBV5-1 with TRBJ2-1, with D tentatively TRBD1 (7 bases). CDR1 and CDR2 from the germline V gene are SGHRS and YFSETQ. Trimming took 6 bases from V and 7 from J, leaving 20 bases between them. This CDR3 has 15 amino acids. The CDR3 DNA reads as TGCGCCAGCAACGGCGGAGGGGGCGGAGTTAATGAGCAGTTCTTC. Its protein product is CASNGGGGGVNEQFF.

The chain carries TRBV2 and TRBJ2-1; D possibly corresponds to TRBD2 (5 bases). This CDR3 has 16 amino acids. The V end was cut by 8 bases, the J end by 0 bases, with 17 bases between. Germline V CDR1 and CDR2: SNHLY, FYNNEI. CDR3 nucleotide sequence: TGTGCCAGCCCTCCCGGGGTCCAGAGCTCCTACAATGAGCAGTTCTTC. This encodes CASPPGVQSSYNEQFF.

The gene calls are TRBV28 and TRBJ2-1, with 9 nucleotides matching TRBD2. Losses at the gene ends were 3 bases for V and 7 bases for J; bases not matched to a gene: 19. CDR1 is MDHEN, CDR2 SYDVKM, per germline. The CDR3 length is 19 residues. CDR3 sequence reads: CASSLRGRLAGPRWNEQFF. CDR3 DNA sequence: TGTGCCAGCAGTTTGCGGGGGAGGCTAGCGGGGCCGAGGTGGAATGAGCAGTTCTTC.

The V call is TRBV28, the J call TRBJ1-4, with 8 bases that match TRBD1. The CDR3 spans 14 residues. Germline V gene sequence: CDR1 MDHEN, CDR2 SYDVKM. V shed 8 bases and J 4 bases; nucleotides not matched to a gene: 6. As DNA, the CDR3 is TGTGCCAGCGCCAGACAGGGGAATAATGAAAAACTGTTTTTT. Translation: CASARQGNNEKLFF.

This chain uses TRBV2 with TRBJ1-2; TRBD1 matches 8 bases. Germline CDR1 SNHLY, CDR2 FYNNEI. V trimming: 1 base; J trimming: 3 bases; junction bases outside the gene matches: 4. This CDR3 has 15 residues. The CDR3 DNA reads as TGTGCCAGCAGTGAAGGGGCAGGGGGCTACTATGGCTACACCTTC. Translation gives CASSEGAGGYYGYTF.

The V gene is TRBV6-5, the J gene TRBJ2-7, with a possible D match to TRBD2 (5 bases). This CDR3 contains 14 residues. Germline V gives CDR1 MNHEY, CDR2 SVGAGI. Trimming removed 5 bases from V and 2 bases from J, with 13 bases in between. CDR3 in DNA: TGTGCCAGCAGTCCAGGACGGGAACCCTACGAGCAGTACTTC. It translates to CASSPGREPYEQYF.

With respect to this clone: At one end, the junction sequence differs from germline, possibly due to a read error. V usage is TRBV7-7 and J usage is TRBJ2-5; 7 bases agree with TRBD1. This CDR3 has 16 residues. Germline CDR1 SSHAT, CDR2 FNYEAQ (reference sequence). CDR3 residues: CASSPSGRGTQETQYF. The DNA of the CDR3 is TGTGCTAGCAGCCCCAGCGGCAGGGGGACCCAAGAGACCCAGTACTTC.

As DNA, the CDR3 is TGCGCCAGCAGCCAAGCCTCGGACAGGGCCCAACTTGGCTACACCTTC. Protein: CASSQASDRAQLGYTF. The chain recombines TRBV4-1 with TRBJ1-2; TRBD1 agrees at 8 bases. The germline V gene encodes CDR1 MGHRA and CDR2 YSYEKL. The CDR3 contains 16 residues. Trimming removed 1 base from V and 7 bases from J; junction bases left unmatched: 11.